One TCR beta chain is described in this entry. As yet, its antigen is unknown. The germline V gene encodes CDR1 DFQATT and CDR2 SNEGSKA (reference sequence). CDR3 length equals 13 residues. The trim removed 6 bases at V and 2 bases at J, leaving 5 bases unmatched. The data belong to a study of blood T cells in healthy people across ages. Investigators took 8.5 to 10 milliliters of peripheral blood from every donor. A second PCR, run for roughly 7 to 12 cycles, used a sample-barcoded 5' primer plus a J-beta primer mix. TCRdb independently ran MiXCR on the 5' RACE reads; one entry per CDR3 protein. The data hold some 700,000 distinct CDR3 sequences, with 22% observed a single time. The study's findings and limits: From one million sequenced T cells, diversity estimates were lower bounds. Relative to aged donors, long-lived donors carried more naive CD4+ cells and displayed higher diversity. Diversity of TCR beta per million T cells declined in a roughly linear way with age.

Sequenced material: blood. The chain employs TRBV20-1 and TRBJ1-2; 8 positions match TRBD1. This sequence was found in a man between 65 and 85 years old in good health. This chain's CDR3 is CSAAGGINYGYTF. CDR3 bases: TGCAGTGCAGCAGGGGGCATCAACTATGGCTACACCTTC.